The sample holds a few counts of the clone carrying this TCR beta chain. Its specificity is unknown. The whole isolated RNA underwent reverse transcription, so sequencing captured expressed TCRB transcripts. This table comes from immunoSEQ multiplex PCR, and its TCRdb copy is limited to in-frame clones, with some not included. The sample contains over 700,000 clones, 15% to 20% of which appear only once. The data were taken from a study of beta chain features in type 1 diabetes. Looking at the study overall: The examined sorted cells totaled over 85,000,000 across samples.

Overall study results and limits: Reduced insertions and increased deletions marked VDJ junctions in type 1 diabetes patients. Shortening of TCRB CDR3s, moderate but significant, appeared in all four CD4+ subsets of Type 1 diabetes patients.

This CDR3 region has 14 residues. V dropped 4 bases and J dropped 2; count of bases not matched to a gene: 3. CDR1 is SGHNT and CDR2 is YYREEE in the germline V gene (reference sequence). Via the markers CD45RO/CCR7/CD25/CD127/CD95/CD27, stem cell-like memory, regulatory, central memory and naive CD4+ cells were sorted. The specimen sequenced was naive CD4+ T cells from blood. The chain uses TRBV5-4 and TRBJ2-7, with 10 nucleotides matching TRBD2. The TCR comes from a woman younger than 35 in good health. CDR3 DNA: TGTGCCAGCAGCCGCAGCGGGAGGGCCTACGAGCAGTACTTC. Protein: CASSRSGRAYEQYF.